This entry lists 30 T cell receptor beta chains sequenced from one sample in a study of human T cells and chemical hapten exposure. TCRdb called the RACE reads again in MiXCR, with one record for every CDR3 protein. The table shows around 69,000 distinct CDR3 sequences, with about 8% occurring only once. Time point here: patch test 2, 6 weeks after DPC sensitization. Treatment defined: therapeutic diphenylcyclopropenone sensitization with weekly scalp DPC. The source material was whole blood, sampled in connection with sensitization to the hapten diphenylcyclopropenone (DPC). The receptor source for this set is a woman aged 50 to 60 with alopecia areata. Some clones in this sample may be carry-over from other donors' samples.

The table lists this clonotype with a few counts. The rearrangement uses TRBV7-9 and TRBJ1-4, with no clear D. Germline assignment: CDR1 SEHNR and CDR2 FQNEAQ (reference sequence). The V gene lost 1 base and the J gene lost 2 bases, with 11 bases spanning the gap. CDR3 length: 16 amino acids. CDR3 in amino acids: CASSLVGPGTNEKLFF. The CDR3 nucleotides are TGTGCCAGCAGCTTAGTCGGCCCTGGGACTAATGAAAAACTGTTTTTT.

The table lists this clonotype with a few counts. The rearrangement uses TRBV27 and TRBJ1-6; 7 positions match TRBD1. The CDR3 is made up of 14 amino acids. J gave up 7 bases and V 3 bases, and 3 bases lay outside the gene matches. Germline-derived CDR1 and CDR2 are MNHEY and SMNVEV (reference sequence). CDR3 in amino acids: CASSLTGKNSPLHF. CDR3 nucleotides: TGTGCCAGCAGTTTGACAGGGAAAAATTCACCCCTCCACTTT.

This clonotype was seen only a few times. This chain joins TRBV20-1 and TRBJ1-5; D remains ambiguous. Germline lookup yields CDR1 DFQATT and CDR2 SNEGSKA (reference sequence). The CDR3 is made up of 15 amino acids. The V and J ends lost 1 base and 0 bases respectively, with 10 bases between them. The CDR3 DNA reads as TGCAGTGCTAGAGTACCCGGTGGTAGCAATCAGCCCCAGCATTTT. Translated, it gives CSARVPGGSNQPQHF.

Worth noting for this clonotype: Being one base from a much bigger clone, this may be a read error. This chain links TRBV4-1 with TRBJ1-5; D gene uncertain. The V gene lost 2 bases and the J gene lost 2 bases, with 10 bases spanning the gap. CDR3 length: 15 amino acids. Germline CDR1 reads MGHRA; CDR2 reads YSYEKL. CDR3 residues: CASSQRVSCNQPQHF. The CDR3 nucleotides read TGCGCCAGCAGCCAACGGGTTTCGTGCAATCAGCCCCAGCATTTT.

This clonotype has a handful of counts. The rearrangement links TRBV25-1 to TRBJ2-5; possibly TRBD1 for D (6 bases). The V gene lost 3 bases and the J gene lost 3 bases, with 20 bases spanning the gap. Germline V gives CDR1 MGHDK, CDR2 SYGVNS. This CDR3 comprises 17 residues. Written as DNA, the CDR3 is TGTGCCAGCAGTGACCCCTTAGGGGGAGTGAGGAAAGAGACCCAGTACTTC. This sequence encodes CASSDPLGGVRKETQYF.

CDR3 coding DNA: TGTGCCAGCAGCGTCATTGCAACTAATGAAAAACTGTTTTTT. Protein product: CASSVIATNEKLFF. The chain uses TRBV5-6 and TRBJ1-4; unclear D gene. V shed 4 bases and J shed 0 bases, with 7 bases lying between them. From germline, CDR1 is SGHDT and CDR2 YYEEEE. The CDR3 runs to 14 residues.

The chain employs TRBV29-1 and TRBJ2-7; weak D call: TRBD2 (6 bases). The V end lost 7 bases, the J end lost 0 bases, and 22 bases lay between the germline ends. The germline V gene encodes CDR1 SQVTM and CDR2 ANQGSEA. The CDR3 covers 16 residues. The CDR3 here is CSATGAHSGFSYEQYF. DNA for the CDR3: TGCAGCGCCACTGGGGCTCATAGCGGTTTCTCCTACGAGCAGTACTTC.

V is TRBV12-3 or TRBV12-4 and J is TRBJ1-2; D possibly corresponds to TRBD1 (5 bases). V was pared by 5 bases and J by 3 bases, with 13 bases between. The CDR3 has 14 amino acids. CDR3 in amino acids: CASSRTGPYYGYTF. The CDR3 bases are TGTGCCAGCAGTCGCACAGGACCATACTATGGCTACACCTTC.

The genes are TRBV7-2 and TRBJ2-1, with D uncertain. This CDR3 is 16 amino acids long. V gave up 1 base and J gave up 0 bases, with 10 bases separating them. CDR1 is SGHTA, CDR2 FQGNSA, per germline. The CDR3 nucleotides are TGTGCCAGCAGCTTAGTAGGCGGCGGCTCCTACAATGAGCAGTTCTTC. Translation gives CASSLVGGGSYNEQFF. Filled out from reference TRBV7-2 and TRBJ2-1, the complete variable domain reads GAGVSQSPSNKVTEKGKDVELRCDPISGHTALYWYRQSLGQGLEFLIYFQGNSAPDKSGLPSDRFSAERTGGSVSTLTIQRTQQEDSAVYLCASSLVGGGSYNEQFFGPGTRLTVL.

For this clonotype: A single base separates this from a much larger clone, so it may be a read error. The chain has TRBV6-1 and TRBJ1-5; the D gene is possibly TRBD1 (5 bases). CDR3 size: 14 residues. V was trimmed by 4 bases and J by 7 bases, leaving 14 bases between them. CDR1 MNHNS and CDR2 SASEGT come from the germline V gene. The CDR3 loop is CASSGWAGKQPQHF. In DNA, the CDR3 is TGTGCCAGCAGTGGATGGGCAGGGAAACAGCCCCAGCATTTT.

This clonotype was seen only once. The V call is TRBV5-1, the J call TRBJ2-3; tentative D call: TRBD2 (6 bases). This CDR3 has 14 amino acids. Germline CDR1 SGHRS, CDR2 YFSETQ. Deletions cut 1 base from V and 3 bases from J, with 9 bases between. CDR3 amino acids: CASSLLGGTDTQYF. The CDR3 DNA sequence: TGCGCCAGCAGCTTGCTAGGAGGGACAGATACGCAGTATTTT.

The CDR3 sequence: CASTPLAGRATDTQYF. CDR3 bases: TGTGCCAGCACCCCATTGGCCGGACGCGCCACAGATACGCAGTATTTT. This rearrangement joins TRBV7-9 to TRBJ2-3, with D unclear. The CDR3 consists of 16 residues. The germline CDR1 and CDR2 sequences are SEHNR and FQNEAQ (reference sequence). V lost 7 bases and J 2 bases, leaving 19 bases between the germline ends. Drawing the rest from reference TRBV7-9 and TRBJ2-3, the complete variable domain is DTGVSQNPRHKITKRGQNVTFRCDPISEHNRLYWYRQTLGQGPEFLTYFQNEAQLEKSRLLSDRFSAERPKGSFSTLEIQRTEQGDSAMYLCASTPLAGRATDTQYFGPGTRLTVL.

This clonotype was counted between two and nine times. The chain links TRBV5-1 to TRBJ1-1; 8 bases are a match to TRBD1. The V gene's germline CDR1 is SGHRS and CDR2 YFSETQ. With 0 bases clipped from V and 1 base from J, the junction kept 5 bases outside the gene matches. This CDR3 is 16 amino acids long. The CDR3 region is CASSLESGGPNTEAFF. The CDR3 DNA sequence: TGCGCCAGCAGCTTGGAGTCAGGGGGCCCGAACACTGAAGCTTTCTTT. The full variable domain, with the rest looked up from reference TRBV5-1 and TRBJ1-1, is KAGVTQTPRYLIKTRGQQVTLSCSPISGHRSVSWYQQTPGQGLQFLFEYFSETQRNKGNFPGRFSGRQFSNSRSEMNVSTLELGDSALYLCASSLESGGPNTEAFFGQGTRLTVV.

The chain uses TRBV28 and TRBJ2-1; 8 positions match TRBD2. Trimming took 6 bases from V and 0 from J; bases not matched to a gene: 7. The CDR3 length is 16 residues. Germline V gene lookup returns CDR1 MDHEN and CDR2 SYDVKM. The CDR3 coding sequence is TGTGCCAGCAGCCCCAGCGGGAGCCCCTCCTACAATGAGCAGTTCTTC. Protein sequence: CASSPSGSPSYNEQFF. Supplemented by reference TRBV28 and TRBJ2-1, the full variable domain reads DVKVTQSSRYLVKRTGEKVFLECVQDMDHENMFWYRQDPGLGLRLIYFSYDVKMKEKGDIPEGYSVSREKKERFSLILESASTNQTSMYLCASSPSGSPSYNEQFFGPGTRLTVL.

The table lists this clonotype with many counts. The rearrangement joins TRBV29-1 to TRBJ2-3; D uncertain. The V gene's germline CDR1 is SQVTM and CDR2 ANQGSEA. This CDR3 has 17 residues. The V gene lost 0 bases and the J gene lost 0 bases, with 16 bases spanning the gap. CDR3 residues: CSVEDLRTAPSTDTQYF. CDR3 nucleotides: TGCAGCGTTGAAGATCTGAGGACGGCACCTAGCACAGATACGCAGTATTTT.

V usage is TRBV20-1 and J usage is TRBJ2-3, with D possibly TRBD2 on 7 matching bases. The CDR3 consists of 18 residues. Germline V gene lookup returns CDR1 DFQATT and CDR2 SNEGSKA (reference sequence). Trimming removed 6 bases at V and 1 base at J, with 26 bases between. The CDR3 DNA reads as TGCAGTGCGGATGGACTAGTCGGGGCCCCAGGGGGCACAGATACGCAGTATTTT. Its protein is CSADGLVGAPGGTDTQYF.

This clonotype was seen more than once but under ten times. The CDR3, as DNA: TGTGCCAGCAGCCAAGGTGGCTCGGCGTCCTACGAGCAGTACTTC. Translated, it gives CASSQGGSASYEQYF. The genes are TRBV4-2 and TRBJ2-7, with D uncertain. Germline loops: CDR1 LGHNA, CDR2 YNFKEQ. The CDR3 is made up of 15 amino acids. V lost 1 base and J lost 1, with 11 bases in between.

This clonotype was seen more than once but under ten times. V and J are TRBV19 and TRBJ1-5; maybe TRBD1 (6 bases). The CDR3 sequence is 15 residues long. V lost 5 bases to trimming and J lost 5 bases, with 16 bases between them. CDR1 LNHDA and CDR2 SQIVND come from the germline V gene (reference sequence). The CDR3 coding sequence is TGTGCCAGTAGTGGGGGCCAGGGGCAACATCAGCCCCAGCATTTT. Translated: CASSGGQGQHQPQHF.

This chain links TRBV3-1 with TRBJ2-7; D gene ambiguous. Trimming stripped 5 bases from V and 3 bases from J, with 8 bases between. The length of the CDR3 is 12 residues. CDR1 is LGHDT, CDR2 YNNKEL, per germline (reference sequence). The CDR3 is CASSLTVYEQYF. The DNA of the CDR3 is TGTGCCAGCAGCTTGACGGTCTACGAGCAGTACTTC.

The V call is TRBV19, the J call TRBJ1-3; D ambiguous. Germline V gene lookup returns CDR1 LNHDA and CDR2 SQIVND (reference sequence). This CDR3 comprises 14 residues. Deletions cut 3 bases from V and 4 bases from J, with 10 bases between. Written as DNA, the CDR3 is TGTGCCAGTAGTATTTTTGAGGACGGAAACACCATATATTTT. Amino acids: CASSIFEDGNTIYF.

This chain joins TRBV27 and TRBJ2-1; D is possibly TRBD2 (6 bases). The CDR3 extends over 15 amino acids. V was trimmed by 2 bases and J by 2 bases, leaving 10 bases between them. Germline V gene sequence: CDR1 MNHEY, CDR2 SMNVEV (reference sequence). The DNA for the CDR3 is TGTGCCAGCAGTTTAGGAGGGGTCCCCTACAATGAGCAGTTCTTC. Its translation: CASSLGGVPYNEQFF.

The genes are TRBV6-1 and TRBJ2-5; TRBD1 matches at 8 bases. The V and J ends lost 3 bases and 4 bases, in that order; junction bases with no gene match: 4. CDR3 length: 14 amino acids. Germline values: CDR1 MNHNS, CDR2 SASEGT. CDR3 nucleotides: TGTGCCAGCAGTGATCCAGGGGGCGGAGAGACCCAGTACTTC. Its translation is CASSDPGGGETQYF.

V is TRBV19 and J is TRBJ2-5, with D perhaps TRBD1 (5 bases). The length of the CDR3 is 14 residues. Germline values: CDR1 LNHDA, CDR2 SQIVND (reference sequence). V lost 2 bases and J lost 1, with 8 bases in between. The DNA for the CDR3 is TGTGCCAGTAGTATACTGGGGCGCCAAGAGACCCAGTACTTC. The encoded protein is CASSILGRQETQYF.

There are many counts of this clonotype. The chain employs TRBV2 and TRBJ2-3, with TRBD2 matching over 8 bases. V shed 5 bases, J shed 1 base, and the junction held 8 bases outside the gene matches. The CDR3 has 16 amino acids. Germline V gene lookup returns CDR1 SNHLY and CDR2 FYNNEI. CDR3 bases: TGTGCCAGCAGTCGACAATCGACTAGCGGCACAGATACGCAGTATTTT. As protein: CASSRQSTSGTDTQYF.

This clonotype was seen repeatedly, ten times or more. The chain joins TRBV18 to TRBJ1-1, with D unclear. Germline values: CDR1 KGHSH, CDR2 LQKENI. Trimming left V 4 bases short and J 0 bases short, with 15 bases between. The CDR3 spans 16 residues. The CDR3 DNA reads TGTGCCAGCTCACTCCTCTCGTCGGACTTGAACACTGAAGCTTTCTTT. It translates to CASSLLSSDLNTEAFF. The full variable domain, completed using reference TRBV18 and TRBJ1-1, is NAGVMQNPRHLVRRRGQEARLRCSPMKGHSHVYWYRQLPEEGLKFMVYLQKENIIDESGMPKERFSAEFPKEGPSILRIQQVVRGDSAAYFCASSLLSSDLNTEAFFGQGTRLTVV.

This clonotype was seen many times. The chain couples TRBV2 to TRBJ2-1; D is perhaps TRBD1 (6 bases). CDR3 length: 13 residues. Trimming cost V 1 base and J 7 bases, with 8 bases left between them. Germline assignment: CDR1 SNHLY and CDR2 FYNNEI. For the CDR3, the DNA is TGTGCCAGCAGTGAAGTAAGGGGGAATGAGCAGTTCTTC. Its translation is CASSEVRGNEQFF.

This clonotype has only a few counts. The genes are TRBV3-1 and TRBJ2-7, with D unclear. Germline V gene lookup returns CDR1 LGHDT and CDR2 YNNKEL (reference sequence). The CDR3 has 14 amino acids. V gave up 1 base and J gave up 0 bases, with 7 bases separating them. CDR3 loop: CASSQGASSYEQYF. CDR3 in DNA: TGTGCCAGCAGCCAAGGGGCCAGCTCCTACGAGCAGTACTTC.

This clonotype turned up a few times. V and J are TRBV13 and TRBJ2-5; 9 positions match TRBD1. CDR1 is PRHDT and CDR2 is FYEKMQ in the germline V gene (reference sequence). The CDR3 consists of 14 residues. The J segment lost 4 bases and the V segment lost 6 bases, leaving 6 bases of the junction unmatched. CDR3 in amino acids: CASRQQGAPETQYF. Written as DNA, the CDR3 is TGTGCCAGCAGACAACAGGGGGCCCCAGAGACCCAGTACTTC. Full variable domain (rest looked up from reference TRBV13 and TRBJ2-5): AAGVIQSPRHLIKEKRETATLKCYPIPRHDTVYWYQQGPGQDPQFLISFYEKMQSDKGSIPDRFSAQQFSDYHSELNMSSLELGDSALYFCASRQQGAPETQYFGPGTRLLVL.

The genes are TRBV29-1 and TRBJ2-7, with 10 bases matching TRBD1. Losses at the gene ends were 7 bases for V and 3 bases for J; bases not matched to a gene: 3. Per germline, CDR1 SQVTM and CDR2 ANQGSEA. The CDR3 totals 12 residues. The CDR3 sequence is CSARTGGYEQYF. In nucleotides, the CDR3 is TGCAGCGCCAGGACAGGGGGCTACGAGCAGTACTTC.

The chain recombines TRBV15 with TRBJ2-1; 11 bases align to TRBD2. In germline, CDR1 is LNHNV, CDR2 YYDKDF (reference sequence). The CDR3 length is 15 residues. With V trimmed by 3 bases and J by 10 bases, 8 bases remained unmatched. CDR3 loop: CATSRQLAGDREQFF. CDR3 bases: TGTGCCACCAGCAGGCAACTAGCGGGAGATCGGGAGCAGTTCTTC.